The rows below give T cell receptor beta chains drawn from one sample of a study of circulating and synovial CD4+ cells in juvenile arthritis. The repertoire was sequenced with immunoSEQ multiplex PCR; TCRdb's copy has only in-frame clones and lacks some. The data show approximately 36,000 clones, with about 94% seen just once and 0.7% held by the top ten. The specimen was CD4+ T cells from blood. All receptors come from a human donor with juvenile idiopathic arthritis. Both conserved end residues are part of each CDR3. A D gene is named only where the DNA matches it firmly. Clone size is not always given. Where it is, it says once, few, many or a class for expanded clones.

d_call	cdr3_length	clone_size	v_call	j_call	cdr3_nt	cdr3_aa
-	14	-	TRBV5-1	TRBJ1-2	TGCGCCAGCAGGCGGGTGGATCTTAACTATGGCTACACCTTC	CASRRVDLNYGYTF
TRBD1	15	-	TRBV29-1	TRBJ2-3	TGCAGCGTTGACCCCGGGACAGGGGGGACAGATACGCAGTATTTT	CSVDPGTGGTDTQYF
-	11	-	TRBV20-1	TRBJ1-2	TGCAGTGCTAGGGCTTCGTATGGCTACACCTTC	CSARASYGYTF
-	16	-	TRBV27	TRBJ2-3	TGTGCCAGCAGTTTTGAGGCGGGGTGGACCGCAGATACGCAGTATTTT	CASSFEAGWTADTQYF
TRBD2	15	-	TRBV6-1	TRBJ2-5	TGTGCCAGCGGACTAGCGGGAGGGTGGCAAGAGACCCAGTACTTC	CASGLAGGWQETQYF
-	17	-	TRBV5-1	TRBJ1-2	TGCGCCAGCAGCTTGGGGGGGGGCTTCGCGATTAACTATGGCTACACCTTC	CASSLGGGFAINYGYTF
TRBD1	14	-	TRBV19	TRBJ2-3	TGTGCCAGTAAACGGGACAGGGGGCTAAATACGCAGTATTTT	CASKRDRGLNTQYF
-	14	-	TRBV4-1	TRBJ2-7	TGCGCCAGCAGCCAAGCAGAGACGGAGGACGAGCAGTACTTC	CASSQAETEDEQYF
TRBD2	15	-	TRBV18	TRBJ2-7	TGTGCCAGCTCACCAAACGGGAGGGCCTCCTACGAGCAGTACTTC	CASSPNGRASYEQYF
TRBD2	13	-	TRBV11-2	TRBJ2-7	TGTGCCAGCAGCTTAGGGGCGGGAGGCGAGCAGTACTTC	CASSLGAGGEQYF
-	16	-	TRBV21-1	TRBJ1-6	TGCGCCAGCAGCAAACGGGTGAGCTCCTATAATTCACCCCTCCACTTT	CASSKRVSSYNSPLHF
TRBD1	15	-	TRBV11-2	TRBJ2-7	TGTGCCAGCAGCTCAAACGGGGTCGCCGGGACAGGGACTTCCTTC	CASSSNGVAGTGTSF
TRBD1	15	few	TRBV19	TRBJ2-1	TGTGCCAGTAGTAGGGACAGCCTATCCTACAATGAGCAGTTCTTC	CASSRDSLSYNEQFF
TRBD1	13	-	TRBV18	TRBJ2-7	TGTGCCAGCTCACCAGGACAGGGACACGAGCAGTACTTC	CASSPGQGHEQYF
-	16	-	TRBV5-4	TRBJ1-2	TGTGCCAGCAGCTTGGAACCCAGCCGGGTAAACTATGGCTACACCTTC	CASSLEPSRVNYGYTF
-	13	-	TRBV2	TRBJ2-5	TGTGCCAGCAGTGAAGTTTCTGAAGAGACCCAGTACTTC	CASSEVSEETQYF
TRBD2	15	once	TRBV7-2	TRBJ2-7	TGTGCCAGCAGCTTAGTACTAGCGGGGGCCTACGAGCAGTACTTC	CASSLVLAGAYEQYF
-	15	-	TRBV29-1	TRBJ1-3	TGCAGCGTTCACGGTCCAGGTTTAAAGGGAAACACCATATATTTT	CSVHGPGLKGNTIYF
TRBD2	16	-	TRBV9	TRBJ2-7	TGTGCCAGCAGCGGGGGGACTAGCTGGGTACGAGGTGAGCAGTACTTC	CASSGGTSWVRGEQYF
-	15	-	TRBV19	TRBJ1-5	TGTGCCAGTAACTCCCGAGGGGGAGGCAATCAGCCCCAGCATTTT	CASNSRGGGNQPQHF
-	13	-	TRBV5-4	TRBJ2-3	TGTGCCAAAATGGAGGAGCACACAGATACGCAGTATTTT	CAKMEEHTDTQYF
TRBD1	18	-	TRBV4-1	TRBJ1-6	TGCGCCAGCAGCCAAGCCCTTCCTAGAGACAGGGTACGTTCACCCCTCCACTTT	CASSQALPRDRVRSPLHF
TRBD1	15	-	TRBV7-2	TRBJ1-3	TGTGCCAGCAGCCAATGGACAGGGGCTGGAAACACCATATATTTT	CASSQWTGAGNTIYF
-	14	-	TRBV25-1	TRBJ1-2	TGTGCCAGCAGCATTGCGGGGACGAACTATGGCTACACCTTC	CASSIAGTNYGYTF
-	15	-	TRBV10-3	TRBJ1-5	TGTGCCATCAGTGAGGTAGTTTTTAGCAATCAGCCCCAGCATTTT	CAISEVVFSNQPQHF
TRBD2	13	-	TRBV6-1	TRBJ2-2	TGTGCCACCCGTGCGGGGGGCACCGGGGAGCTGTTTTTT	CATRAGGTGELFF
-	15	-	TRBV7-9	TRBJ1-1	TGTGCCAGCAGCTTAGGCGGACACCTGAACACTGAAGCTTTCTTT	CASSLGGHLNTEAFF
-	17	-	TRBV5-1	TRBJ2-1	TGCGCCAGCAGCCTCGGGGGGCCTCAAAGCTCCTACAATGAGCAGTTCTTC	CASSLGGPQSSYNEQFF
-	13	-	TRBV25-1	TRBJ2-7	TGTGCCAGCGCCAAACCGGGACTCTACGAGCAGTACTTC	CASAKPGLYEQYF